This TCR beta chain came from a study of OX40 agonist ivuxolimab in advanced cancers. For the wider study: Ivuxolimab was a fully human IgG2 agonistic monoclonal antibody targeting the costimulatory receptor OX40 (CD134). Prior anti-PD-1, anti-PD-L1 or anti-CTLA-4 therapy was permitted, and 40% of dose-escalation patients had received checkpoint inhibitors. Of the approximately 54 patients in dose escalation, some 20 had hepatocellular carcinoma, some 15 had melanoma, 9 had renal cell carcinoma and 9 had head and neck cancer. The paper reports the monotherapy dose-escalation portion (N of about 56 patients) of the phase I ivuxolimab trial. Partial responses were achieved by three dose-escalation patients, of whom one had hepatocellular carcinoma and two had cutaneous melanoma. Intravenous ivuxolimab was administered to patients every 2 weeks at six dose levels: 0.01, 0.1, 0.3, 1.5, 3 and 10 mg/kg. Peripheral TCRbeta sequencing aimed to test whether ivuxolimab altered TCR sequence diversity and caused clonal T-cell expansion. In the dose-escalation cohort, 75% to 85% of patients were male, and the mean age was 60 years with a range of about 20 to 90. Summary of the overall study and its limitations: On average, CD8+ T cells showed more expanded clones than CD4+ T cells after ivuxolimab. Low levels of normalized T-cell clonal expansion were also shown by some nonresponding patients. In partial responders in the 0.1-3.0 mg/kg groups, normalized peripheral clonal expansion was found to be among the lowest, especially among CD8+ T cells. The antigen specificity of the clonally expanded peripheral T cells was not determined. At doses from 0.1 to 3.0 mg/kg, clonal expansion was seen in both CD4+ and CD8+ blood T cells between baseline and week 6.

Genomic DNA was isolated from the sorted cells so that the TCRbeta CDR3 region could be sequenced. The immunoSEQ Assay was used to sequence the TCRbeta CDR3 regions. TCRdb obtained this table from immuneACCESS and retained in-frame rearrangements with V and J assigned. These tables miss some clones; where compared with another copy, unresolved V genes account for less than half of the shortfall, and the remainder is unexplained. This sample gives around 35,000 clones in total; about 90% of them show up just once. The ten largest account for 30% to 40% of the sample. CDR1 MNHEY and CDR2 SVGAGI are derived from the germline V gene. The germline ends are 15 bases apart after V is trimmed by 3 bases and J by 1 base. Inclusive of the bounding cysteine and phenylalanine, the CDR3 is 16 residues long. Just the 48-base CDR3 DNA is kept, in frame starting at base 1. The trial excluded patients who had a history of autoimmune disease or were on systemic immunosuppression. In every dose cohort, peripheral blood was drawn for TCR sequencing at baseline, cycle 4 day 1, and cycle 7 day 1. Samples were obtained from an open-label, multicenter, first-in-human phase I dose-escalation trial of ivuxolimab. Adults with locally advanced or metastatic head and neck squamous cell, hepatocellular, melanoma or renal cell carcinoma were enrolled in the trial. Before TCR sequencing, CD4+ T cells and CD8+ T cells were sorted from peripheral blood as separate populations.

To note about this clone: Which antigen it targets is not known. Base qualities are not recorded, but no much larger clone differs from it by a single base.

This sequence originates from an adult with an advanced solid tumor such as melanoma, head and neck, liver or kidney cancer. The chain is made from TRBV6-5 and TRBJ1-1; no D gene can be assigned with confidence. Material: CD4+ or CD8+ T cells sorted from blood, obtained in a trial of the OX40 agonist ivuxolimab. DNA sequence: TGTGCCAGCAGTTATCAAGGCGGCCTAAAGAACACTGAAGCTTTCTTT. Translation gives CASSYQGGLKNTEAFF.